What follows are 27 T cell receptor beta chains derived from one specimen sequenced in a study of shared clonotypes between healthy human individuals. TCRdb keeps only in-frame clones here, not all; method: immunoSEQ multiplex PCR. The data show about 1.1 million clones, with around 82% seen just once and 0.4% to 0.55% held by the top ten. Sequencing input: memory CD4+ T cells from PBMCs. Subset indicated: CD45RA-negative fraction. Every receptor here comes from a man aged 18 to 30 in good health. Some clones in this sample may be carry-over from other donors' samples.

The rearrangement uses TRBV23-1 and TRBJ2-3; D tentatively fits TRBD1 or TRBD2 (7 bases each). TRBV23-1 is marked as an open reading frame, function uncertain. Between the trimmed V and J ends, which lost 0 bases and 6 bases, there was a span of 19 bases. The length of the CDR3 is 17 residues. The CDR3: CASSQSPDREGGDTQYF. In DNA form, the CDR3 reads TGCGCCAGCAGTCAATCGCCCGACAGGGAGGGGGGGGATACGCAGTATTTT.

This chain connects TRBV5-4 to TRBJ2-1; 8 positions match TRBD2. J gave up 0 bases and V 4 bases, and 3 bases lay outside the gene matches. This CDR3 is built from 15 residues. The germline V gene encodes CDR1 SGHNT and CDR2 YYREEE (reference sequence). The CDR3 sequence is CASSQSGSSYNEQFF. CDR3 DNA: TGTGCCAGCAGCCAAAGCGGGAGCTCCTACAATGAGCAGTTCTTC.

The V call is TRBV4-1, the J call TRBJ2-3, with 8 positions matching TRBD2. The ends lost 2 bases at V and 2 bases at J; junction bases unmatched: 9. The V gene's germline CDR1 is MGHRA and CDR2 YSYEKL. There are 17 residues in the CDR3. CDR3 coding DNA: TGCGCCAGCAGCCAACCCACTAGCGGTCGCATCACAGATACGCAGTATTTT. Translated, it gives CASSQPTSGRITDTQYF.

On this clone itself: Other nucleotide sequences from this sample produce the same CDR3. CDR3 amino acids: CASSPGSGETQYF. In nucleotides, the CDR3 is TGTGCCAGCAGCCCCGGTTCCGGAGAGACCCAGTACTTC. The chain has TRBV7-2 and TRBJ2-5; no clear D. Between the trimmed V and J ends, which lost 5 bases and 4 bases, there was a span of 11 bases. Germline V lookup: CDR1 SGHTA, CDR2 FQGNSA. The CDR3 loop spans 13 amino acids.

The chain carries TRBV14 and TRBJ2-7, with a tentative D call TRBD2 (7 bases). The V end lost 4 bases, the J end lost 3 bases, and 19 bases lay between the germline ends. CDR3 length: 16 residues. The germline gives CDR1 SGHDN, CDR2 FVKESK. The CDR3 region is CASSLGGAAALYEQYF. The DNA for the CDR3 is TGTGCCAGCAGCCTAGGGGGGGCGGCAGCTCTCTACGAGCAGTACTTC.

The chain uses TRBV7-3 and TRBJ2-3, with 11 bases identical to TRBD2. V was clipped by 6 bases and J by 6 bases; unmatched bases: 8. The length of the CDR3 is 15 residues. Germline V gene lookup returns CDR1 SGHTA and CDR2 FQGTGA. CDR3: CASSSGLAGMDTQYF. CDR3 DNA sequence: TGTGCCAGCAGTTCCGGACTAGCGGGTATGGATACGCAGTATTTT.

The chain recombines TRBV21-1 with TRBJ2-3; TRBD1 is the table's D call and was not checked against the DNA. TRBV21-1 is a pseudogene. This CDR3 is built from 15 residues. The CDR3 loop reads CASSTGTGGTDTQYF. In DNA, the CDR3 is TGTGCCAGCAGCACCGGGACAGGCGGGACAGATACGCAGTATTTT.

V and J are TRBV30 and TRBJ2-7; 8 nucleotides align to TRBD1. The germline V gene has CDR1 GTSNPN and CDR2 SVGIG (reference sequence). J gave up 3 bases and V 3 bases, and 7 bases lay outside the gene matches. The CDR3 spans 14 residues. CDR3 amino acids: CAWSGQGRLYEQYF. For the CDR3, the DNA is TGTGCCTGGAGCGGACAGGGTCGTCTCTACGAGCAGTACTTC.

The chain joins TRBV5-1 to TRBJ1-1, with a possible D match to TRBD1 (5 bases). Germline V gene data show CDR1 as SGHRS and CDR2 as YFSETQ. Trimming stripped 4 bases from V and 5 bases from J, with 12 bases between. This CDR3 is built from 13 residues. The CDR3 DNA sequence: TGCGCCAGCAGCCAGGGTGAGAGGACTGAAGCTTTCTTT. Translating it yields CASSQGERTEAFF.

This chain uses TRBV4-1 with TRBJ1-4; D is perhaps TRBD1 (5 bases). Germline CDR1 is MGHRA and CDR2 is YSYEKL. The V end was cut by 4 bases, the J end by 8 bases, with 20 bases between. CDR3 length: 16 amino acids. CDR3 protein: CASSLSGGARGEKLFF. CDR3 nucleotides: TGCGCCAGCAGCCTCAGCGGCGGGGCCCGGGGGGAAAAACTGTTTTTT.

This clone is a singleton in its sample. The chain joins TRBV5-1 to TRBJ2-5; no definite D call. The germline V and J ends were trimmed by 1 base and 5 bases, with 15 bases remaining between them. Looked up from germline, CDR1 is SGHRS and CDR2 is YFSETQ. The CDR3 sequence is 15 residues long. Here the CDR3 DNA reads TGCGCCAGCAGCTTGATTGATCCGATGGCGGAGACCCAGTACTTC. Its translation is CASSLIDPMAETQYF.

The chain employs TRBV7-9 and TRBJ2-5, with unresolved D. The CDR3 is made up of 15 amino acids. Germline CDR1 SEHNR, CDR2 FQNEAQ (reference sequence). Trimming stripped 4 bases from V and 2 bases from J, with 14 bases between. CDR3 protein: CASSSIRTVQETQYF. The DNA for the CDR3 is TGTGCCAGCAGCTCAATCCGGACCGTTCAAGAGACCCAGTACTTC.

The chain recombines TRBV5-1 with TRBJ2-5, with 10 bases identical to TRBD1. V was pared by 4 bases and J by 5 bases, with 8 bases of the junction left unmatched. The CDR3 runs to 15 residues. Germline CDR1 SGHRS, CDR2 YFSETQ. The CDR3 DNA reads TGCGCCAGCAGCCTCAAGGGACAGGGGCGGGAGACCCAGTACTTC. Its protein product is CASSLKGQGRETQYF.

Notes on this clone: This specimen includes other DNA sequences encoding the same CDR3. The rearrangement uses TRBV5-1 and TRBJ2-7, with 8 positions matching TRBD2. Germline CDR1 is SGHRS and CDR2 is YFSETQ. The CDR3 totals 15 residues. V gave up 0 bases and J gave up 1 base; unmatched junction bases: 3. The CDR3 region is CASSLAGGGSYEQYF. The CDR3 nucleotides read TGCGCCAGCAGCTTGGCGGGAGGGGGGTCCTACGAGCAGTACTTC.

This chain joins TRBV6-1 and TRBJ2-3; D is uncertain. Trimming cost V 0 bases and J 10 bases, with 8 bases left between them. Germline CDR1 MNHNS, CDR2 SASEGT. This CDR3 is built from 12 residues. This chain's CDR3 is CASSEAASPQYF. CDR3 nucleotide sequence: TGTGCCAGCAGTGAAGCCGCTTCGCCGCAGTATTTT.

To note about this clone: One junction end disagrees with the germline gene, perhaps due to a read error. The genes are TRBV7-2 and TRBJ2-5; the match to TRBD2 covers 12 bases. The CDR3 spans 14 residues. Germline V gene data show CDR1 as SGHTA and CDR2 as FQGNSA. The CDR3 DNA sequence: TGTGCCAGCAGCTCCCGACTAGCGGGAGAGGCCCAGTACTTC. Translation: CASSSRLAGEAQYF. Combining the CDR3 with reference TRBV7-2 and TRBJ2-5 gives the whole variable domain GAGVSQSPSNKVTEKGKDVELRCDPISGHTALYWYRQSLGQGLEFLIYFQGNSAPDKSGLPSDRFSAERTGGSVSTLTIQRTQQEDSAVYLCASSSRLAGEAQYFGPGTRLLVL.

The chain employs TRBV7-8 and TRBJ2-3; possibly TRBD1 for D (6 bases). The CDR3 is made up of 16 amino acids. Germline V gene lookup returns CDR1 SGHVS and CDR2 FQNEAQ. V lost 5 bases and J 0 bases, leaving 15 bases between the germline ends. Here the CDR3 DNA reads TGTGCCAGCAGCCCAAGACGTCAGGGGAGCACAGATACGCAGTATTTT. Its protein product is CASSPRRQGSTDTQYF.

The V and J genes are TRBV9 and TRBJ1-5; D remains ambiguous. CDR1 is SGDLS, CDR2 YYNGEE, per germline. The V end lost 0 bases, the J end lost 3 bases, and 4 bases lay between the germline ends. The CDR3 extends over 13 amino acids. The CDR3 sequence is CASSVGVNQPQHF. The CDR3 coding sequence is TGTGCCAGCAGCGTAGGGGTCAATCAGCCCCAGCATTTT.

This chain joins TRBV30 and TRBJ1-1; no clear D. Germline loops: CDR1 GTSNPN, CDR2 SVGIG (reference sequence). The CDR3 sequence is 10 residues long. V was clipped by 4 bases and J by 2 bases, with 2 bases between them. The CDR3 DNA sequence: TGTGCCTGGATTAACACTGAAGCTTTCTTT. This gives the protein CAWINTEAFF.

This clone was seen a few times. The chain links TRBV10-1 to TRBJ1-4; D unclear. The CDR3 length is 16 residues. Germline values: CDR1 WNHNN, CDR2 SYGVQD (reference sequence). Trimming left V 0 bases short and J 8 bases short, with 16 bases between. The CDR3 loop reads CASSESARRLEEKLFF. CDR3 coding DNA: TGCGCCAGCAGTGAGTCTGCGAGGCGCCTAGAAGAAAAACTGTTTTTT.

The gene calls are TRBV5-1 and TRBJ1-1; D gene ambiguous. The V gene lost 0 bases and the J gene lost 4 bases, with 4 bases spanning the gap. This CDR3 has 12 amino acids. Looked up from germline, CDR1 is SGHRS and CDR2 is YFSETQ. DNA for the CDR3: TGCGCCAGCAGCTTGGAAGGCACTGAAGCTTTCTTT. Amino acids: CASSLEGTEAFF.

Here the CDR3 DNA reads TGTGCCAGCAGTTACGGCAGGGAATTGCAGCAGTACTTC. Translation gives CASSYGRELQQYF. The chain joins TRBV6-5 to TRBJ2-7, with a weak D call TRBD1 (5 bases). CDR1 and CDR2 (germline): MNHEY, SVGAGI. This CDR3 comprises 13 residues. Trimming left V 2 bases short and J 8 bases short, with 13 bases between.

This chain links TRBV28 with TRBJ1-4, with D perhaps TRBD1 (5 bases). Germline V CDR1 and CDR2: MDHEN, SYDVKM. The CDR3 covers 15 residues. V dropped 5 bases and J dropped 7 bases, with 17 bases sitting between them. CDR3 nucleotide sequence: TGTGCCAGCAGTCCCGCGACCGGTGGGGGTGAAAAACTGTTTTTT. Translating it yields CASSPATGGGEKLFF.

The chain recombines TRBV19 with TRBJ2-7; perhaps TRBD1 as D (6 bases). The CDR3 sequence is 13 residues long. From germline, CDR1 is LNHDA and CDR2 SQIVND (reference sequence). Trimming removed 6 bases at V and 2 bases at J, with 11 bases between. The CDR3 protein is CASSRQDAYEQYF. The CDR3 nucleotides are TGTGCCAGTAGCCGACAGGATGCCTACGAGCAGTACTTC.

A note on this clone: Other DNA sequences in this specimen translate into the identical CDR3. This chain uses TRBV19 with TRBJ2-7; 7 nucleotides match TRBD1. Germline V gene data show CDR1 as LNHDA and CDR2 as SQIVND (reference sequence). CDR3 length: 15 amino acids. The V gene end was trimmed by 1 base and the J gene end by 1 base; junction bases not matched to a gene: 4. CDR3 sequence: CASSIGGTASYEQYF. In nucleotides, the CDR3 is TGTGCCAGTAGTATAGGTGGGACAGCTTCCTACGAGCAGTACTTC.

A remark on this clone: Other DNA sequences in this specimen translate into the identical CDR3. The chain joins TRBV5-1 to TRBJ2-1; a possible D gene is TRBD2 (6 bases). The CDR3 is 14 residues long. The germline V gene has CDR1 SGHRS and CDR2 YFSETQ. V was pared by 0 bases and J by 7 bases, with 11 bases between. CDR3 nucleotides: TGCGCCAGCAGCTTGGGGTGGGGGGATAATGAGCAGTTCTTC. As protein: CASSLGWGDNEQFF. The entire variable domain, with the rest obtained from reference TRBV5-1 and TRBJ2-1, is as follows: KAGVTQTPRYLIKTRGQQVTLSCSPISGHRSVSWYQQTPGQGLQFLFEYFSETQRNKGNFPGRFSGRQFSNSRSEMNVSTLELGDSALYLCASSLGWGDNEQFFGPGTRLTVL.

This clone was seen a handful of times. Other DNA variants within this sample encode the same CDR3. The CDR3 spells CASSLLGPQETQYF. In nucleotides, the CDR3 is TGTGCCAGCAGTTTATTGGGGCCCCAAGAGACCCAGTACTTC. V and J are TRBV28 and TRBJ2-5; maybe TRBD1 (5 bases). Germline V gene sequence: CDR1 MDHEN, CDR2 SYDVKM. The CDR3 has 14 residues. The V and J ends lost 1 base and 1 base respectively, with 7 bases between them.